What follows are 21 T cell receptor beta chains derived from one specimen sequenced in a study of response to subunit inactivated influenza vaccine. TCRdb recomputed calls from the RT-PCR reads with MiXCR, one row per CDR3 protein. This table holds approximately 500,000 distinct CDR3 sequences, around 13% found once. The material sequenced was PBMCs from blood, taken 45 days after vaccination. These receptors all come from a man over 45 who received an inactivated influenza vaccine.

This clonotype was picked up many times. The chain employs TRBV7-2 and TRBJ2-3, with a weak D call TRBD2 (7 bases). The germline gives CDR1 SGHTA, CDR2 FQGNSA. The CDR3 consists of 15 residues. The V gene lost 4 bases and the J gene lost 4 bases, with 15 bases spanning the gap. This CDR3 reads CASSSRGGGADTQYF. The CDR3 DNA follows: TGTGCCAGCAGCTCAAGGGGGGGAGGGGCAGATACGCAGTATTTT.

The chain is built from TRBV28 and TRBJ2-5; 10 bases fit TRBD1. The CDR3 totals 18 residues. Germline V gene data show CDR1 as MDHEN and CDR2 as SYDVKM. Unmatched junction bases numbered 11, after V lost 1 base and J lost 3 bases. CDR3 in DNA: TGTGCCAGCAGTTTATCTGAGGACAGGGGGTCAGTTGAAGAGACCCAGTACTTC. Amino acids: CASSLSEDRGSVEETQYF.

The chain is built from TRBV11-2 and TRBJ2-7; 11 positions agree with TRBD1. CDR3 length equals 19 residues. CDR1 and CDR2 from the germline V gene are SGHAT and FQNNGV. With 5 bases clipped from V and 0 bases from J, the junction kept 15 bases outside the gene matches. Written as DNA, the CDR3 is TGTGCCAGCAGCGGACAACGGACAGGGGGCCCCCATCCCTCCTACGAGCAGTACTTC. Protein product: CASSGQRTGGPHPSYEQYF.

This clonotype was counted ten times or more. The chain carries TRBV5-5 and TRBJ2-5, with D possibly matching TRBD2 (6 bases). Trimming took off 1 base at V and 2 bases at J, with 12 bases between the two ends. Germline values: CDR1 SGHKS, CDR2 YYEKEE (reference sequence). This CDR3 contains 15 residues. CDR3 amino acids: CASSLLPGVQETQYF. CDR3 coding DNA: TGTGCCAGCAGCTTGCTTCCGGGGGTGCAAGAGACCCAGTACTTC.

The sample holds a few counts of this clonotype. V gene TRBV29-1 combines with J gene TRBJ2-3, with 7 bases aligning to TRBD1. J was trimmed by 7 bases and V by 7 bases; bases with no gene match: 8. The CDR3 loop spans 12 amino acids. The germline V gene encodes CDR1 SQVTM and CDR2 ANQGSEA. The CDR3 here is CSGRDSFYTQYF. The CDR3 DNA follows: TGCAGCGGTCGGGACAGTTTTTATACGCAGTATTTT.

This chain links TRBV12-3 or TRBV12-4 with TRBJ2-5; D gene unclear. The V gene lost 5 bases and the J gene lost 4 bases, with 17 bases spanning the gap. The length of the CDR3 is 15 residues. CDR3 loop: CASSLRFGGRETQYF. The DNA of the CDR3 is TGTGCCAGCAGTCTAAGGTTTGGTGGGCGAGAGACCCAGTACTTC.

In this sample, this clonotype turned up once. The CDR3 sequence: CASSAGTGGGETQYF. The CDR3, as DNA: TGCGCCAGCAGCGCTGGGACAGGGGGCGGCGAGACCCAGTACTTC. The rearrangement joins TRBV5-1 to TRBJ2-5, with 12 nucleotides matching TRBD1. This CDR3 region has 15 residues. V lost 4 bases and J lost 5; bases outside the gene matches: 6. The germline V gene encodes CDR1 SGHRS and CDR2 YFSETQ.

CDR3 region: CASVREHTGELFF. The CDR3 DNA reads as TGTGCCAGCGTCCGGGAGCACACCGGGGAGCTGTTTTTT. V gene TRBV2 combines with J gene TRBJ2-2; a possible D gene is TRBD2 (6 bases). V was clipped by 8 bases and J by 3 bases, with 10 bases between them. Germline CDR1 and CDR2: SNHLY and FYNNEI. This CDR3 region has 13 residues.

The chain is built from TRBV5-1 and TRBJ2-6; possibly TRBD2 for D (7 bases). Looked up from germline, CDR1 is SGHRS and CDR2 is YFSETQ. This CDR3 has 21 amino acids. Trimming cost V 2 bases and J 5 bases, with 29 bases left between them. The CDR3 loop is CASSFVSGGDLMGPRANVLTF. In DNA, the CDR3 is TGCGCCAGCAGCTTCGTGTCGGGGGGCGATCTAATGGGGCCGAGGGCCAACGTCCTGACTTTC. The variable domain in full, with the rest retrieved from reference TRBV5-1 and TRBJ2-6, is KAGVTQTPRYLIKTRGQQVTLSCSPISGHRSVSWYQQTPGQGLQFLFEYFSETQRNKGNFPGRFSGRQFSNSRSEMNVSTLELGDSALYLCASSFVSGGDLMGPRANVLTFGAGSRLTVL.

This chain's CDR3 is CASSFTSTYEQYF. In DNA, the CDR3 is TGTGCCAGCAGTTTCACTAGCACCTACGAGCAGTACTTC. The chain links TRBV12-3 or TRBV12-4 to TRBJ2-7; the D gene is possibly TRBD2 (6 bases). This CDR3 region has 13 residues. Trimming shortened V by 3 bases and J by 2 bases, and 8 bases separated the two germline ends.

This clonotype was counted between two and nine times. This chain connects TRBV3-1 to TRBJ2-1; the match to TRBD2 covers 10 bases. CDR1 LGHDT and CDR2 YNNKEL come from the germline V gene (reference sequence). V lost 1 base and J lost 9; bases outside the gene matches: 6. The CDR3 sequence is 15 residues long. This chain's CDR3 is CASSQALSSGSEQFF. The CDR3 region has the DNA TGTGCCAGCAGCCAAGCACTTTCTAGCGGGAGTGAGCAGTTCTTC.

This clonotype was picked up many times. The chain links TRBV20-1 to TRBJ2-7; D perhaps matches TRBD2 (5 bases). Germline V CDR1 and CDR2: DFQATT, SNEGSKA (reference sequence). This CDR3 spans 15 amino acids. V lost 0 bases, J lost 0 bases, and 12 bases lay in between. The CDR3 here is CSAREGQRNSYEQYF. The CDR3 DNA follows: TGCAGTGCTAGAGAAGGCCAGCGGAACTCCTACGAGCAGTACTTC.

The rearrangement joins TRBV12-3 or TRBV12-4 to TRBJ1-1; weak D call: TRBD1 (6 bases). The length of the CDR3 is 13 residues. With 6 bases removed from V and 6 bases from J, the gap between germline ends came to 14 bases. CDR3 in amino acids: CASSLDRSAEAFF. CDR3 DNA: TGTGCCAGCAGCCTTGACAGGTCGGCTGAAGCTTTCTTT.

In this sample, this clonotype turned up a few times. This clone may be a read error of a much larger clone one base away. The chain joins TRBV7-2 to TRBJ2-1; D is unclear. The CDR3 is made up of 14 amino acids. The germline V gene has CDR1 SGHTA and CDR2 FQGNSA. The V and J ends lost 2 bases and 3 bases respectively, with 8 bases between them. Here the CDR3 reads CASSLRSDYNEQFF. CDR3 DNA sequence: TGTGCCAGCAGCTTACGGTCAGACTACAATGAGCAGTTCTTC. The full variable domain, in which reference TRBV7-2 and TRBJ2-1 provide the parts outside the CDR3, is GAGVSQSPSNKVTEKGKDVELRCDPISGHTALYWYRQSLGQGLEFLIYFQGNSAPDKSGLPSDRFSAERTGGSVSTLTIQRTQQEDSAVYLCASSLRSDYNEQFFGPGTRLTVL.

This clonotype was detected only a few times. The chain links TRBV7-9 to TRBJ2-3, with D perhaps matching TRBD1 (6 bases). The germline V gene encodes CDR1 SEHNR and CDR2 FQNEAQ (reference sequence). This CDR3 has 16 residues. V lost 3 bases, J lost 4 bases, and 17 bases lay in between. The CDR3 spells CASSLPLRGGADTQYF. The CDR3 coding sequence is TGTGCCAGCAGCTTGCCCCTCCGAGGGGGTGCAGATACGCAGTATTTT.

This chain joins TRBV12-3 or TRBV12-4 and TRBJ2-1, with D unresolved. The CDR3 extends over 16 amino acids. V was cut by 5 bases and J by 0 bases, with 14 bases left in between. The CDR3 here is CASSLRHSASYNEQFF. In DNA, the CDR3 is TGTGCCAGCAGTCTAAGGCATTCCGCCTCCTACAATGAGCAGTTCTTC.

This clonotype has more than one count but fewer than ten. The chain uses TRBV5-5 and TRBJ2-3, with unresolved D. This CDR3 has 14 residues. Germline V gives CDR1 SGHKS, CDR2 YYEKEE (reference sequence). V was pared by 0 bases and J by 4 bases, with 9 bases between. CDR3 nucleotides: TGTGCCAGCAGCTTGGTCCCCGGACCAGATACGCAGTATTTT. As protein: CASSLVPGPDTQYF.

CDR3 loop: CASSLGERRTGLAAQETQYF. CDR3 bases: TGCGCCAGCAGCTTGGGGGAGAGGAGGACAGGCCTAGCGGCTCAAGAGACCCAGTACTTC. The rearrangement links TRBV5-1 to TRBJ2-5, with D perhaps TRBD1 or TRBD2 (7 bases each). Trimming took off 0 bases at V and 2 bases at J, with 26 bases between the two ends. The germline V gene encodes CDR1 SGHRS and CDR2 YFSETQ. CDR3 length: 20 residues.

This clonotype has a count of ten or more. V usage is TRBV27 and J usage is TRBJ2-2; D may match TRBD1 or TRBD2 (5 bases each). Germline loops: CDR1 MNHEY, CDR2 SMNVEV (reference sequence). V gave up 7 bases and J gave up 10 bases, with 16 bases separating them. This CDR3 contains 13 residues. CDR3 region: CASNVPGTEELFF. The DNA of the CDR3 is TGTGCCAGCAATGTCCCGGGGACGGAGGAGCTGTTTTTT.

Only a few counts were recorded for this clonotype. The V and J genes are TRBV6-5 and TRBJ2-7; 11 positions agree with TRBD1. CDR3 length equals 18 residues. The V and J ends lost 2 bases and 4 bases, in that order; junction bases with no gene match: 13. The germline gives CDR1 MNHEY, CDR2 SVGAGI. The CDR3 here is CASSYQETGTGGKYEQYF. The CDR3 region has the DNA TGTGCCAGCAGTTACCAGGAAACAGGGACAGGGGGGAAGTACGAGCAGTACTTC.

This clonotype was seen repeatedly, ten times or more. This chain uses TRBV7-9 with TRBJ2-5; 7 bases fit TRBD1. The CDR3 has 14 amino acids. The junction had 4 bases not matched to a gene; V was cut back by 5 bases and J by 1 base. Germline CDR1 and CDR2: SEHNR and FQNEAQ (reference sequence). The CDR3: CASSPWTGQETQYF. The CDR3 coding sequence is TGTGCCAGCAGCCCGTGGACAGGCCAAGAGACCCAGTACTTC.